This T cell receptor beta chain comes out of a study of shared clonotypes between healthy human individuals. Study-level points and caveats: Generally, naive subsets (rather than memory subsets) showed larger estimated richness. Limited genetic and exposure-history diversity came from having few donors.

Concerning this clone itself: Its antigen is as yet unknown.

From CD4+ cells came CD45RA+ naive and CD45RA-negative memory subsets. Assay execution took place at the deep level. Sequencing used immunoSEQ multiplex PCR; TCRdb keeps in-frame clones, though not all of them. The sample yields around 1,100,000 clones, 70% to 85% seen once. The germline V gene encodes CDR1 GTSNPN and CDR2 SVGIG (reference sequence). The CDR3 spans 15 residues. The V end lost 3 bases, the J end lost 5 bases, and 17 bases lay between the germline ends. Specimen: memory CD4+ T cells from PBMCs. Subset described: CD45RA-negative fraction. The source is a man between 18 and 35 years old in good health. Some clones in this sample may be carry-over from other donors' samples. V is TRBV30 and J is TRBJ1-5; weak D call: TRBD1 (6 bases). The DNA for the CDR3 is TGTGCCTGGAGCGGTACAGGGTTGTTGGATCAGCCCCAGCATTTT. It specifies CAWSGTGLLDQPQHF.